This TCR beta chain originates from a study of T cell responses to AZD1222 COVID-19 vaccine. Findings and caveats of the study: CD4 TCRs covered the whole spike, strongest at regions 160-218 and 743-854. Spike-specific TCR depth and breadth grew after two AZD1222 doses.

Details on this clone: Antigen specificity is unknown.

This CDR3 contains 14 residues. The V end lost 9 bases, the J end lost 4 bases, and 18 bases lay between the germline ends. CDR1 and CDR2 from the germline V gene are SNHLY and FYNNEI. Clones were read by immunoSEQ multiplex PCR, and TCRdb kept only the in-frame ones, dropping some. The repertoire consists of 150,000 to 170,000 clones, with 90% occurring once and the leading ten covering 18%. The chain uses TRBV2 and TRBJ1-1, with D tentatively TRBD1 (6 bases). The source was peripheral blood, collected on day 0 of AZD1222 vaccination. The clonotype originates from an adult in good health. The CDR3 DNA sequence: TGTGCCAGTGACGAGGGCAGGGGCTCCACTGAAGCTTTCTTT. Protein sequence: CASDEGRGSTEAFF.